This T cell receptor (beta chain) was profiled in a study of blood T cell repertoires in COVID-19. Across the study: COVID-19 samples from acute and convalescent phases originated in the United States, Italy and Spain.

Trimming removed 0 bases at V and 10 bases at J, with 12 bases between. Germline V gene lookup returns CDR1 SNHLY and CDR2 FYNNEI. The CDR3 sequence is 14 residues long. Original data processing: Reference gene primer amplification gave nucleated cell count estimates. The assay was immunoSEQ multiplex PCR, and TCRdb's table has in-frame clones only and misses some. Clonal size and the V and J genes are those of that table, whereas D and trimming came from the DNA. The data contain around 210,000 clones, about 86% of them singletons. This sequence originates from a woman in her seventies with acute or convalescent COVID-19. The chain has TRBV2 and TRBJ2-2; D possibly corresponds to TRBD2 (5 bases). The specimen was peripheral blood. The CDR3 sequence: CASSEAGRTAELFF. DNA of the CDR3: TGTGCCAGCAGTGAAGCGGGCAGGACTGCGGAGCTGTTTTTT.